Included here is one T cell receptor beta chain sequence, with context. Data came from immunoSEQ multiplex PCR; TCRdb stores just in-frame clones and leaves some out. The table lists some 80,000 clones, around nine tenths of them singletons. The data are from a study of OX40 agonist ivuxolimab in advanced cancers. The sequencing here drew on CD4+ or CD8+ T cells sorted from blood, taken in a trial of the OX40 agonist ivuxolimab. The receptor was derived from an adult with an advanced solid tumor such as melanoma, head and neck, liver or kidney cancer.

The CDR3: CASSLETGDYEQYF. CDR3 coding DNA: TGTGCCAGCAGCTTAGAGACTGGCGACTACGAGCAGTACTTC. The chain recombines TRBV7-2 with TRBJ2-7; the D is unclear. The CDR3 loop spans 14 amino acids. With 1 base removed from V and 3 bases from J, the gap between germline ends came to 10 bases. CDR1 and CDR2 (germline): SGHTA, FQGNSA.